Reported below is one T cell receptor (beta chain). There is no known antigen for this receptor. Base-call qualities are not available, and no considerably larger clone is one nucleotide away. These data originate in a study of beta chain features in type 1 diabetes (dated by TCRdb to between 2017 and 2018). Some background on the complete study: Mean age, gender distribution, total cell number and subset yield were not different between patients and healthy donors. A total of 85 million to 140 million sorted cells were examined across all samples, and the number of cells per subset was strongly correlated with RNA yield. The study compared the TCRB repertoires of sorted circulating CD4+ T cell subsets in recently diagnosed type 1 diabetes patients with those in matched healthy donors. Whereas all 30 or so donors provided naive and central memory subsets, regulatory and stem cell-like memory subsets were isolated from just 8 patients and about 8 healthy donors. The paper as a whole reports these results and caveats: Only small numbers of individuals were included in the HLA sub-analyses, which left unresolved whether HLA type had any influence on TCRB rearrangement. Fewer insertions and more nucleotide deletions at VDJ recombination sites were observed in patients with type 1 diabetes, implying thymic rearrangement abnormalities. In all four CD4+ subsets, TCRB CDR3 length was moderately but significantly shorter in type 1 diabetes patients. Because cDNA was sequenced instead of genomic DNA, activated cells with high expression could be over-represented, although the groups did not differ in activation or CD3 levels. The naive, central memory and regulatory TCRB repertoires appeared to resemble one another more closely among patients than among healthy donors. PCR may preferentially amplify shorter templates, but because patient and control samples were amplified and corrected together, any resulting skew would affect both groups equally.

Each donor gave one peripheral blood draw, averaging approximately 0.12 L, which was collected into heparinised tubes. Naive, central memory, regulatory and stem cell-like memory CD4+ T cells were sorted on a BD FACSAria II using a panel including CD45RO, CCR7, CD25, CD127, CD95 and CD27. All sorted populations exceeded 95% purity. PBMCs were separated immediately by Lymphoprep density gradient centrifugation and were stained directly, without being cultured. Samples were stained and sorted in pairs, with one healthy donor and one patient per experiment, so that batch effects were minimized. The High Capacity cDNA Reverse Transcription Kit was used to reverse transcribe all of the isolated RNA, meaning that expressed TCRB transcripts were what got sequenced. Deep immunoSEQ sequencing was applied to naive, central memory and regulatory T cell samples, giving an average of roughly 3.5 million total reads per sample. Sorted cells were lysed in RLT buffer and RNA was extracted with DNase-treated RNeasy Micro or Mini kits, depending on cell number. Each cell subset was processed separately to prevent cross-contamination, with patient and healthy donor samples processed together. TCRB sequences were amplified from cDNA with the immunoSEQ multiplex PCR, producing 87-bp fragments spanning the CDR3 region. Amplicons were sequenced on the Illumina HiSeq platform. In the original analysis: PCR bias was computationally corrected using synthetic template baselines, reads within Hamming distance 2 were collapsed, and singletons that could not be merged were discarded. Reads were aligned against IMGT so that V, D and J genes, CDR3 length and insertions or deletions at six rearrangement sites could be assigned. Clonotype counts were normalized to sorted cell number within each subset before computing true diversity and Gini coefficients with the tcR R package. The overlap coefficient, calculated on TCRB nucleotide sequences, was used to measure repertoire sharing. TCRdb holds this immuneACCESS table with in-frame rearrangements only. Some clones are missing; in checked studies, unresolved V genes explain under half, and the rest has no known cause. V and J calls and clone size follow that table, whereas D and trimming were derived from the DNA. This sample gives about 290,000 clones in total; under 8.5% of them show up just once. The ten most abundant clones make up roughly 0.94% of the sample.

CDR1 and CDR2 were assigned from the germline V gene as LGHNA and YSLEER. Including the terminal cysteine and phenylalanine, the CDR3 comprises 14 residues. Only CDR3 DNA is held: 42 bases, read in frame from base 1. Relative to germline, V is missing 4 bases and J is missing 3 bases, with 4 bases of the junction outside any gene match. This TCR was sampled from a woman aged 18-29 years in good health. The sample comprised central memory CD4+ T cells from blood. The chain is made from TRBV4-3 and TRBJ1-2; 8 of the junction bases match TRBD1. CDR3 sequence: CASSRQGKDYGYTF. The DNA is as follows: TGCGCCAGCAGCCGACAGGGGAAGGACTATGGCTACACCTTC.